This T cell receptor beta chain was sequenced in a study of regulatory T cells in long-lasting Graves disease. Whole-study findings and limits: No thyroid tissue was studied; the work used peripheral blood only.

This clonotype appeared many times. Antigen unknown. iRepertoire HTBI primers and Arm-PCR of CDR3 regions built TCR beta libraries. TCRdb re-called the multiplex PCR reads through MiXCR, storing one row per CDR3 protein. The sample yields hundreds of thousands of distinct CDR3 sequences, around 17% seen once. The CDR3 is 15 amino acids. The germline gives CDR1 SGHRS, CDR2 YFSETQ. V was trimmed by 4 bases and J by 13 bases, leaving 24 bases between them. Indicated time point: newly diagnosed GD, antithyroid drugs for less than 3 months. Scientists built the TCR library using RNA that was extracted from PBMCs. A further study also used this sample, focusing on T cells in Graves' hyperthyroidism and ophthalmopathy. That work states: Lactation, pregnancy, other autoimmune disease or uncontrolled infection excluded patients. A first-round RT-PCR of the TCR CDR3 used the HTBI primer set.

This sequence joins TRBV5-1 and TRBJ2-1; tentative D call: TRBD1 (7 bases). Sample: peripheral blood mononuclear cells (PBMCs), taken at new diagnosis, from a patient treated with antithyroid drugs. The sequence came from a man in his forties or fifties with Graves disease. The CDR3 nucleotides read TGCGCCAGCAGCCCGGGGGCGCAGGGGACAGCAGCCCAGTTCTTC. This sequence encodes CASSPGAQGTAAQFF.